The present T cell receptor beta chain was sequenced within a study of PD-1 blockade in classical Hodgkin lymphoma. Patients all relapsed after autologous stem cell transplantation, and there was variation in brentuximab vedotin exposure. The V gene's germline CDR1 is LNHDA and CDR2 SQIVND (reference sequence). V lost 4 bases to trimming and J lost 2 bases, with 0 bases between them. The CDR3 contains 12 residues. Clones were read by immunoSEQ multiplex PCR, and TCRdb kept only the in-frame ones, dropping some. The table has some 90,000 clones, around 90% seen once. Sample: peripheral blood mononuclear cells (PBMCs), taken before the second cycle of nivolumab. The genes are TRBV19 and TRBJ2-6, with D uncertain. This TCR derives from a human donor with classical Hodgkin lymphoma. Here the CDR3 DNA reads TGTGCCAGTAGTACTGGGGCCAACGTCCTGACTTTC. Amino acids: CASSTGANVLTF.